Included here is one T cell receptor beta chain sequence, with context. The CDR3 runs to 16 residues. Unmatched junction bases numbered 12, after V lost 6 bases and J lost 7 bases. Germline V gene data show CDR1 as SGHTA and CDR2 as FQGNSA. The data were obtained in a study of blood T cell repertoires in COVID-19. Profiling relied on immunoSEQ multiplex PCR, and the TCRdb table lists in-frame clones only, not all of them. The sample carries 200,000 to 250,000 clones, around 85% recorded once. The receptor's source is a woman aged 45-65 years with acute or convalescent COVID-19. The specimen was peripheral blood. The chain carries TRBV7-2 and TRBJ1-6; 7 bases fit TRBD1. CDR3 in DNA: TGTGCCAGCAGTTTACCGGACAGGAGGGACAATTCACCCCTCCACTTT. Protein sequence: CASSLPDRRDNSPLHF. The whole variable domain, remainder taken from reference TRBV7-2 and TRBJ1-6, is GAGVSQSPSNKVTEKGKDVELRCDPISGHTALYWYRQSLGQGLEFLIYFQGNSAPDKSGLPSDRFSAERTGGSVSTLTIQRTQQEDSAVYLCASSLPDRRDNSPLHFGNGTRLTVT.